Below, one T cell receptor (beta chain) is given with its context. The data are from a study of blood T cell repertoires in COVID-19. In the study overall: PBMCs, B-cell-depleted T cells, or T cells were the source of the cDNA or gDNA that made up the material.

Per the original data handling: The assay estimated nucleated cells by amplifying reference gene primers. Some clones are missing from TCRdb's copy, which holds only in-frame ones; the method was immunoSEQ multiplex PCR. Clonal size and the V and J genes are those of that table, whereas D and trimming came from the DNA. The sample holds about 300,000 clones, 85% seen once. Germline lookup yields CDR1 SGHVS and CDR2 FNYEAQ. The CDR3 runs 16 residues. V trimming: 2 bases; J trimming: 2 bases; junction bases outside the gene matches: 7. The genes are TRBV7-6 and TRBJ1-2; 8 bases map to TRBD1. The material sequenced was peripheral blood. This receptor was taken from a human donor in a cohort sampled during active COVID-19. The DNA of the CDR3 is TGTGCCAGCAGCTTAAACCCGGCAGGGGGCAACTATGGCTACACCTTC. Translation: CASSLNPAGGNYGYTF.